What follows describes a single T cell receptor (beta chain). Its specificity is unknown. This entry belongs to a study of identical twins. The study's findings and limits: Out-of-frame sharing of TCR alpha in monozygotic twins was underestimated by models. Low generation-probability sequences were in excess among twin-shared out-of-frame alpha sequences.

Germline V gene data show CDR1 as LGHNA and CDR2 as YSLEER. The V and J ends lost 1 base and 0 bases respectively, with 11 bases between them. The CDR3 sequence is 16 residues long. TCRdb re-called the 5' RACE reads with MiXCR, one entry per CDR3 protein. In the table there are some 460,000 distinct CDR3 sequences, 12% to 15% of which are singletons. The same data also went into a second study, on yellow fever vaccine responses in identical twins.

This TCR was sampled from a woman under 30 in good health. Material: CD4+ T cells sorted from blood. The J gene is TRBJ2-3, the V gene TRBV4-3, with D possibly matching TRBD2 (6 bases). CDR3 sequence (DNA): TGCGCCAGCAGCCAAGCCCCCGGGACTAGCACAGATACGCAGTATTTT. Residues: CASSQAPGTSTDTQYF.